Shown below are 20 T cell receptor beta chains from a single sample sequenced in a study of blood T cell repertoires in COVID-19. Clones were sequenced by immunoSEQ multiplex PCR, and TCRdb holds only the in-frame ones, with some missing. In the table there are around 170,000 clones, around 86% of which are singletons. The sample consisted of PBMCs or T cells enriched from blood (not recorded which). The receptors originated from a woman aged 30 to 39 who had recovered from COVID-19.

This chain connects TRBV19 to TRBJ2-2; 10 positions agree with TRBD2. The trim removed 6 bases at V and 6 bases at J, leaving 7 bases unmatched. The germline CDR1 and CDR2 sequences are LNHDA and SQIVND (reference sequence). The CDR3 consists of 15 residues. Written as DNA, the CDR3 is TGTGCCAGTAGCCCGATAGCGGGAGGTCCCGGGGAGCTGTTTTTT. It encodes CASSPIAGGPGELFF.

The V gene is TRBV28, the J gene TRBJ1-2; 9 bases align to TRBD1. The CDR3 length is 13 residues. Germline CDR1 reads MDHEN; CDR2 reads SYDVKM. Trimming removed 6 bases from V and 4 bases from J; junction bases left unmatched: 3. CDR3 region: CASRGQGGYGYTF. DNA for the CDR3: TGTGCCAGCAGGGGACAGGGAGGCTATGGCTACACCTTC.

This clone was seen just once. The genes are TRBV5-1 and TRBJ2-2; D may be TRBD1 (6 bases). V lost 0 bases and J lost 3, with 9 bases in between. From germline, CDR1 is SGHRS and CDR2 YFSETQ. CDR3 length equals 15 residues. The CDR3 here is CASSLVPGDTGELFF. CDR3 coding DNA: TGCGCCAGCAGCTTGGTCCCAGGGGACACCGGGGAGCTGTTTTTT.

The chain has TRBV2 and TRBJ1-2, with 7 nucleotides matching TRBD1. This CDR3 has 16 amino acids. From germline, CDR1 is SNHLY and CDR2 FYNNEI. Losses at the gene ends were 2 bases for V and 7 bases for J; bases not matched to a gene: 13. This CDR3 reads CASSERDSPFRVGYTF. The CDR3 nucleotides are TGTGCCAGCAGTGAACGGGACAGTCCGTTCAGGGTTGGCTACACCTTC. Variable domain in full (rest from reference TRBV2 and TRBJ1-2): EPEVTQTPSHQVTQMGQEVILRCVPISNHLYFYWYRQILGQKVEFLVSFYNNEISEKSEIFDDQFSVERPDGSNFTLKIRSTKLEDSAMYFCASSERDSPFRVGYTFGSGTRLTVV.

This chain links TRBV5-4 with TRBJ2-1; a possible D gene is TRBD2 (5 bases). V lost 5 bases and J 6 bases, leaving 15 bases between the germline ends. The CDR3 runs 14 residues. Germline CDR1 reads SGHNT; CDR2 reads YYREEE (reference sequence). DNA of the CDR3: TGTGCCAGCAGACCCCCTAGCCGGGCCAATGAGCAGTTCTTC. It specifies CASRPPSRANEQFF.

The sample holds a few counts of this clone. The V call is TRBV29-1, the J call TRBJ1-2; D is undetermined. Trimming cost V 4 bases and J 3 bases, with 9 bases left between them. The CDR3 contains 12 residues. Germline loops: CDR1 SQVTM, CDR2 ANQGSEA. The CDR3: CSVAKPDYGYTF. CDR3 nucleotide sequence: TGCAGCGTTGCGAAGCCGGACTATGGCTACACCTTC.

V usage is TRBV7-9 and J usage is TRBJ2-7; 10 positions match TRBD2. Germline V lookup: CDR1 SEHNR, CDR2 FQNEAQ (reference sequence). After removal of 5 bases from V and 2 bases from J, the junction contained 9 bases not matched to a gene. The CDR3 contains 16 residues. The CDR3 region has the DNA TGTGCCAGCAGCCCCGGGACTAGCGCCGAAACCTACGAGCAGTACTTC. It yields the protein CASSPGTSAETYEQYF.

The CDR3 sequence is CASSRDWGQGVADTQYF. The CDR3 bases are TGTGCCAGCAGCAGGGACTGGGGACAGGGGGTCGCAGATACGCAGTATTTT. The chain couples TRBV21-1 to TRBJ2-3; TRBD1 was called by the table and not checked on the DNA. TRBV21-1 is a recognized pseudogene. The CDR3 length is 17 residues.

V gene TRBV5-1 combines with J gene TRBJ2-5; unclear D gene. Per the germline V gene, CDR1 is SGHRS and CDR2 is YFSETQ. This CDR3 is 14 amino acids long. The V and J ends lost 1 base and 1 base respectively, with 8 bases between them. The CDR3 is CASSLLQSQETQYF. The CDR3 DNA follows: TGCGCCAGCAGCTTGTTACAGTCCCAAGAGACCCAGTACTTC.

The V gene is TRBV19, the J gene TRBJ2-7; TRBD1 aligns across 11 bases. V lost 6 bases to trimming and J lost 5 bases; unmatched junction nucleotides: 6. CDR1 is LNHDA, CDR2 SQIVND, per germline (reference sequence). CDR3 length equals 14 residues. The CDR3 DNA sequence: TGTGCCAGTAGGCCCCCGGACAGGGGGCACGAGCAGTACTTC. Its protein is CASRPPDRGHEQYF.

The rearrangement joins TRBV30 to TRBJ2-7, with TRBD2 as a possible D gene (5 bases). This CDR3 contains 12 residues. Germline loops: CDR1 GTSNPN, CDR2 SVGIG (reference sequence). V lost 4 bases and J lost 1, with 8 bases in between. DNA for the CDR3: TGTGCCTGGACACGGGATTCCTACGAGCAGTACTTC. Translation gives CAWTRDSYEQYF. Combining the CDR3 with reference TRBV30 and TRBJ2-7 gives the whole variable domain SQTIHQWPATLVQPVGSPLSLECTVEGTSNPNLYWYRQAAGRGLQLLFYSVGIGQISSEVPQNLSASRPQDRQFILSSKKLLLSDSGFYLCAWTRDSYEQYFGPGTRLTVT.

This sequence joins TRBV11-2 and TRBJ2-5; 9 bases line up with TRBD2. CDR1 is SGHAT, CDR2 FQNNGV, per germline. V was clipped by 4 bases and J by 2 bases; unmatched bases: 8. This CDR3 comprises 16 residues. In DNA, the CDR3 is TGTGCCAGCAGCTCCTCCGGACTAGCGTCTCAAGAGACCCAGTACTTC. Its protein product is CASSSSGLASQETQYF.

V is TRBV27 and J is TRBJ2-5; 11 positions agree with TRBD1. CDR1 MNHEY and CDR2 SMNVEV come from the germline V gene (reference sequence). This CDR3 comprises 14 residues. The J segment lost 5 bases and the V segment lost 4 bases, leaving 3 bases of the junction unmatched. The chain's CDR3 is CASSWDRGSETQYF. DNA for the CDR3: TGTGCCAGCAGTTGGGACAGGGGGAGCGAGACCCAGTACTTC.

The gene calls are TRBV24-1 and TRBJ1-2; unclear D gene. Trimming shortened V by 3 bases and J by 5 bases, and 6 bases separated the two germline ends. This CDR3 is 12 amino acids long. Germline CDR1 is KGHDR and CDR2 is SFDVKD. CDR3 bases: TGTGCCACCAGTGATCCCGTTTATGGCTACACCTTC. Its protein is CATSDPVYGYTF.

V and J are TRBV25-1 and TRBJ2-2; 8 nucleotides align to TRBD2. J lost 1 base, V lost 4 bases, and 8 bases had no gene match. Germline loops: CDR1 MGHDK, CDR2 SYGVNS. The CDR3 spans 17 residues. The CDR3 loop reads CASSVSRAGVNTGELFF. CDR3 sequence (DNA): TGTGCCAGCAGTGTATCGAGAGCGGGAGTGAACACCGGGGAGCTGTTTTTT.

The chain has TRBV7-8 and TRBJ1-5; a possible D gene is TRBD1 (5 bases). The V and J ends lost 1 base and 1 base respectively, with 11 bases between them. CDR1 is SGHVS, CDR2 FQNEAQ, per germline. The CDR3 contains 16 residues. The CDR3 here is CASSLERGASNQPQHF. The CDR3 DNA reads TGTGCCAGCAGCTTAGAAAGGGGCGCGAGCAATCAGCCCCAGCATTTT. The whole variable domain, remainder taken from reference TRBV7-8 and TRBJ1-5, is GAGVSQSPRYKVAKRGQDVALRCDPISGHVSLFWYQQALGQGPEFLTYFQNEAQLDKSGLPSDRFFAERPEGSVSTLKIQRTQQEDSAVYLCASSLERGASNQPQHFGDGTRLSIL.

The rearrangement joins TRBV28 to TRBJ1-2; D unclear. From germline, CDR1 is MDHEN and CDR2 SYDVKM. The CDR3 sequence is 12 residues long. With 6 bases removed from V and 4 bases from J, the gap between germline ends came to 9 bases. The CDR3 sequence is CASRAGFYGYTF. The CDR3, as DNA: TGTGCCAGCAGAGCCGGGTTCTATGGCTACACCTTC.

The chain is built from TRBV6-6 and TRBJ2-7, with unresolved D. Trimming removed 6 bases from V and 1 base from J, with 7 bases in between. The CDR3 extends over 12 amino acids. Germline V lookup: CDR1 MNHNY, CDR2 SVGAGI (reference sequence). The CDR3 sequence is CASSPVSYEQYF. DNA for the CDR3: TGTGCCAGCAGCCCCGTGTCCTACGAGCAGTACTTC.

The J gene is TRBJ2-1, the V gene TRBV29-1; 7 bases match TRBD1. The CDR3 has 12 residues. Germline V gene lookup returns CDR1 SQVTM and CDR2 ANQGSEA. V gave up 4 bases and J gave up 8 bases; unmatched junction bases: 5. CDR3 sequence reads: CSVVRGRDEQFF. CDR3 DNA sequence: TGCAGCGTTGTGAGGGGGCGGGATGAGCAGTTCTTC.

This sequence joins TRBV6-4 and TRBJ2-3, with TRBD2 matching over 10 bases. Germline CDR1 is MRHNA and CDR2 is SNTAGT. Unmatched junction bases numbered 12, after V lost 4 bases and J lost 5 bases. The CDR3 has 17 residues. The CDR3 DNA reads TGTGCCAGCAGTGGTTCCCCAGCGGGAGGGCCTGGAGATACGCAGTATTTT. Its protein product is CASSGSPAGGPGDTQYF.